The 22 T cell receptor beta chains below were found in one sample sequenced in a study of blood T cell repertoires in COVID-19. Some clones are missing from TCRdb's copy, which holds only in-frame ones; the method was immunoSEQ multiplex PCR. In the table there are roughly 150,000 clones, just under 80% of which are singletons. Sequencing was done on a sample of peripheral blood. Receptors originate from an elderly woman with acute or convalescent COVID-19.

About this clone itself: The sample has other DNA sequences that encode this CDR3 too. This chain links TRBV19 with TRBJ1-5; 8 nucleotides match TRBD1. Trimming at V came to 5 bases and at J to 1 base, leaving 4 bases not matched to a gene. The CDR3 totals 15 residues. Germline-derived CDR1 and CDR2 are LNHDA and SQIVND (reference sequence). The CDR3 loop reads CASSPQGASNQPQHF. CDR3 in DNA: TGTGCCAGTAGTCCGCAGGGGGCGAGCAATCAGCCCCAGCATTTT.

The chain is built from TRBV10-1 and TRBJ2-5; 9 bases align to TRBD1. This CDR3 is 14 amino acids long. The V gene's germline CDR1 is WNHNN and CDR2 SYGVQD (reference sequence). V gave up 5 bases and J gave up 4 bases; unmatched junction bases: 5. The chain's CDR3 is CASSQTGGRETQYF. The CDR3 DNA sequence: TGCGCCAGCAGTCAAACAGGGGGCCGAGAGACCCAGTACTTC.

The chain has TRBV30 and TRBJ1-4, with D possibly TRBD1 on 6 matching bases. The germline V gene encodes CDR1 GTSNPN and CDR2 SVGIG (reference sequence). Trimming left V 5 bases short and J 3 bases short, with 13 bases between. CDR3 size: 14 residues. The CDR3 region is CAWDQRTANEKLFF. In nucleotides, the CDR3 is TGTGCCTGGGACCAGAGGACAGCTAATGAAAAACTGTTTTTT.

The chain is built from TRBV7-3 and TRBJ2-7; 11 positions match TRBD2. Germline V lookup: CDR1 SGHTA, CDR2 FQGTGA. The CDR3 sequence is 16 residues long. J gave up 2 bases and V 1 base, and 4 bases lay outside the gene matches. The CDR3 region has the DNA TGTGCCAGCAGCTTAATGGGGACTAGCGGAGCCTACGAGCAGTACTTC. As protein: CASSLMGTSGAYEQYF.

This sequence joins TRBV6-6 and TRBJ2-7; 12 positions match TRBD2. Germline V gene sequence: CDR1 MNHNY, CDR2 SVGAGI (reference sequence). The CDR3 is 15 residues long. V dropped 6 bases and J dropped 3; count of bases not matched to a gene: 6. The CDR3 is CASRRPSGRDYEQYF. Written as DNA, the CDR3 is TGTGCCAGCAGGCGCCCTAGCGGGAGGGACTACGAGCAGTACTTC.

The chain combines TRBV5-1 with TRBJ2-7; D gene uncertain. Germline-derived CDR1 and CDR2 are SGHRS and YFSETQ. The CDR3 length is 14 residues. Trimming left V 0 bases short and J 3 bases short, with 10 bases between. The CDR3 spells CASSLDGPNYEQYF. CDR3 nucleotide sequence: TGCGCCAGCAGCTTGGATGGGCCGAACTACGAGCAGTACTTC.

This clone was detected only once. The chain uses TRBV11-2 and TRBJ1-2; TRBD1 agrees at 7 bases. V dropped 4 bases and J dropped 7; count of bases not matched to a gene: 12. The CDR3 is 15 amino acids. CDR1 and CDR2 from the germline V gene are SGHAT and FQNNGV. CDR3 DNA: TGTGCCAGCAGCTCATTCCGTAGGGGGCGGCCTGGCTACACCTTC. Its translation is CASSSFRRGRPGYTF.

CDR3 DNA sequence: TGTGCCTGGAGTGGGACAGGGGCGAGACAGCCCCAGCATTTT. This translates into CAWSGTGARQPQHF. The genes are TRBV30 and TRBJ1-5; 9 bases line up with TRBD1. The CDR3 extends over 14 amino acids. Germline values: CDR1 GTSNPN, CDR2 SVGIG (reference sequence). The V segment lost 1 base and the J segment 7 bases; nucleotides outside the gene matches: 5.

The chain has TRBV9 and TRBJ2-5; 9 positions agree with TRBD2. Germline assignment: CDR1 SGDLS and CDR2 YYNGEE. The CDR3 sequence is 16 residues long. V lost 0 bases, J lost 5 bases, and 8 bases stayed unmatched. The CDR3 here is CASSVGAGGPGETQYF. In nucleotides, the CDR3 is TGTGCCAGCAGCGTAGGCGCGGGAGGGCCGGGGGAGACCCAGTACTTC. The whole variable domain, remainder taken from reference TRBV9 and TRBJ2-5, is DSGVTQTPKHLITATGQRVTLRCSPRSGDLSVYWYQQSLDQGLQFLIQYYNGEERAKGNILERFSAQQFPDLHSELNLSSLELGDSALYFCASSVGAGGPGETQYFGPGTRLLVL.

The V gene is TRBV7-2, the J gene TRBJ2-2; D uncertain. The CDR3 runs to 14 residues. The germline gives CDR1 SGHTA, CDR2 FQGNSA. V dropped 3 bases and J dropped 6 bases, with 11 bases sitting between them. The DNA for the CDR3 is TGTGCCAGCAGCTTTAACCGGTTGTCCGGGGAGCTGTTTTTT. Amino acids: CASSFNRLSGELFF.

CDR3 bases: TGTGCCAGCAGCTTCGCGACAGGGAACGGATCACCCCTCCACTTT. Its protein product is CASSFATGNGSPLHF. V usage is TRBV9 and J usage is TRBJ1-6; TRBD1 aligns across 7 bases. Germline CDR1 reads SGDLS; CDR2 reads YYNGEE. Losses at the gene ends were 4 bases for V and 10 bases for J; bases not matched to a gene: 11. The CDR3 covers 15 residues.

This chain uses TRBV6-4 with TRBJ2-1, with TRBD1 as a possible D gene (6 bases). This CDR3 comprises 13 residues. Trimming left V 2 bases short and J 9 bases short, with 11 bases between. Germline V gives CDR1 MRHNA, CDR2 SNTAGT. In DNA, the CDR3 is TGTGCCAGCAGTGACACAGGGTACGGTGAGCAGTTCTTC. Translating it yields CASSDTGYGEQFF.

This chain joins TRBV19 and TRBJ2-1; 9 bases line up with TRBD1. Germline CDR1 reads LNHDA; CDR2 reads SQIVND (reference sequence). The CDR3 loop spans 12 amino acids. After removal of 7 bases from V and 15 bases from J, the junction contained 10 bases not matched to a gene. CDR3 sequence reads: CASTTAGTGLFF. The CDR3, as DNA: TGTGCCAGTACCACTGCCGGGACAGGGTTGTTCTTC.

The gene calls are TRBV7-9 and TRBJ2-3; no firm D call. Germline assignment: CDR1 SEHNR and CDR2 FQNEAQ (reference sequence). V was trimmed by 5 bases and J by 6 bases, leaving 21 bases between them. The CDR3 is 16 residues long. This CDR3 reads CASSPYGRLWADTQYF. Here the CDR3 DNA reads TGTGCCAGCAGCCCGTACGGCCGCCTATGGGCGGATACGCAGTATTTT.

Here the CDR3 DNA reads TGTGCCAGCAGTTTATGGCAGGCCCCCACAGATACGCAGTATTTT. This encodes CASSLWQAPTDTQYF. V gene TRBV28 combines with J gene TRBJ2-3; D is uncertain. The germline V gene has CDR1 MDHEN and CDR2 SYDVKM. The CDR3 has 15 residues. Trimming stripped 0 bases from V and 2 bases from J, with 9 bases between.

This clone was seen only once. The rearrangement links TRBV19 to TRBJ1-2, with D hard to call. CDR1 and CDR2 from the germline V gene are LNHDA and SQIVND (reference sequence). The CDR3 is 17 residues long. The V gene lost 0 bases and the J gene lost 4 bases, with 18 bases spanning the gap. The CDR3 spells CASSIDPAPARGYGYTF. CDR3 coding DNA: TGTGCCAGTAGTATAGATCCCGCCCCGGCCCGCGGCTATGGCTACACCTTC.

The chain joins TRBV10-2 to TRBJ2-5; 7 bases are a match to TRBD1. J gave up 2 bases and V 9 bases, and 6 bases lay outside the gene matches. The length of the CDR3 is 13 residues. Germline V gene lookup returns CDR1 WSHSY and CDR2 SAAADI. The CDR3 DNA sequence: TGCGCCAGATCGACAGGGCTGCAAGAGACCCAGTACTTC. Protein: CARSTGLQETQYF.

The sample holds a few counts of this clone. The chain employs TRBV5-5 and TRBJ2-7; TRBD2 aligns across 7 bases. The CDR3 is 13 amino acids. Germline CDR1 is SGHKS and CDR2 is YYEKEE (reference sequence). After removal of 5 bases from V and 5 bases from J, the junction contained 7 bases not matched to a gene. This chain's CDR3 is CASRGWGGNEQYF. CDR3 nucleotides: TGTGCCAGCAGAGGCTGGGGAGGGAACGAGCAGTACTTC.

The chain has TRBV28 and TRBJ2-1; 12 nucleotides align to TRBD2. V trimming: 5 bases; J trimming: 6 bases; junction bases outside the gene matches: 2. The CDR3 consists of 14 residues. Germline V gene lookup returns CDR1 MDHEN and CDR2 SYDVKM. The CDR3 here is CASSGLAGRNEQFF. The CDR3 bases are TGTGCCAGCAGTGGACTAGCGGGACGCAATGAGCAGTTCTTC.

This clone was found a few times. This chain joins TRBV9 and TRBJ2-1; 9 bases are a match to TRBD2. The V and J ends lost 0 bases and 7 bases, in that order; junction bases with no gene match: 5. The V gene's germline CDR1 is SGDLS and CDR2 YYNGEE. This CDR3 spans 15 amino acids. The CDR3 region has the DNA TGTGCCAGCAGCGTAGGTAGCGGGAGTGGGAATGAGCAGTTCTTC. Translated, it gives CASSVGSGSGNEQFF.

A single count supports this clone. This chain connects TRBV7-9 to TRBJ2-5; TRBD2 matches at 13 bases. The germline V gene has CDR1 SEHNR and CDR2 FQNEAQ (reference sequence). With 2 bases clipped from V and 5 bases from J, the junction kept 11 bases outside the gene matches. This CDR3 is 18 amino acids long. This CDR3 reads CASSLPWTSGGRGETQYF. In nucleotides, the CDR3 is TGTGCCAGCAGCTTACCCTGGACTAGCGGGGGCCGGGGGGAGACCCAGTACTTC.

CDR3 DNA sequence: TGTGCCAGCAGCCAAGATTTTTCCCTAGCGGGAGAGTGGTTTCAAGAGCAGTACTTC. Translated, it gives CASSQDFSLAGEWFQEQYF. V is TRBV4-2 and J is TRBJ2-7; 10 nucleotides agree with TRBD2. J gave up 7 bases and V 0 bases, and 18 bases lay outside the gene matches. The CDR3 totals 19 residues. The germline V gene has CDR1 LGHNA and CDR2 YNFKEQ.